The next 18 T cell receptor beta chains were all read from a single sample in a study of T cell responses to AZD1222 COVID-19 vaccine. The method was immunoSEQ multiplex PCR; TCRdb's version includes in-frame clones alone and lacks a portion of them. Of about 140,000 clones in the sample, around 94% were seen once. Specimen: peripheral blood, collected after recovery from COVID-19. The source is an adult who had recovered from COVID-19.

The J gene is TRBJ2-7, the V gene TRBV14; D remains unclear. The V gene's germline CDR1 is SGHDN and CDR2 FVKESK. The CDR3 extends over 11 amino acids. V was pared by 2 bases and J by 3 bases, with 2 bases between. CDR3: CASSQLYEQYF. The CDR3 bases are TGTGCCAGCAGCCAACTCTACGAGCAGTACTTC.

The chain is built from TRBV19 and TRBJ2-2; TRBD1 might be the D (5 bases). This CDR3 comprises 15 residues. V was clipped by 7 bases and J by 0 bases, with 12 bases between them. Germline assignment: CDR1 LNHDA and CDR2 SQIVND (reference sequence). The CDR3 DNA reads TGTGCCAGTACCGACAGTCCCGCGAACACCGGGGAGCTGTTTTTT. This sequence encodes CASTDSPANTGELFF.

The chain carries TRBV10-1 and TRBJ2-7; perhaps TRBD2 as D (5 bases). Trimming removed 5 bases at V and 3 bases at J, with 11 bases between. CDR1 and CDR2 (germline): WNHNN, SYGVQD (reference sequence). The CDR3 loop spans 13 amino acids. The DNA of the CDR3 is TGCGCCAGCAGTATGGACCGGGACTACGAGCAGTACTTC. Translated, it gives CASSMDRDYEQYF.

The rearrangement joins TRBV7-9 to TRBJ1-1; TRBD1 agrees at 8 bases. The CDR3 consists of 15 residues. Unmatched junction bases numbered 5, after V lost 5 bases and J lost 0 bases. Germline V CDR1 and CDR2: SEHNR, FQNEAQ (reference sequence). For the CDR3, the DNA is TGTGCCAGCAGCCCCCGACAGGGGATGAACACTGAAGCTTTCTTT. Its translation is CASSPRQGMNTEAFF.

The chain uses TRBV5-8 and TRBJ2-5; D is uncertain. V was clipped by 7 bases and J by 1 base, with 17 bases between them. Germline CDR1 SGHTS, CDR2 YDEGEE. The CDR3 is made up of 15 amino acids. As DNA, the CDR3 is TGTGCCAGCGGCCTCCGGCCTCCGACCCAAGAGACCCAGTACTTC. The encoded protein is CASGLRPPTQETQYF.

The chain links TRBV11-1 to TRBJ2-3; D is undetermined. Germline V gives CDR1 SGHAT, CDR2 FQDESV (reference sequence). The CDR3 covers 16 residues. V gave up 3 bases and J gave up 2 bases, with 15 bases separating them. The CDR3 is CASSFVLNQYTDTQYF. The DNA for the CDR3 is TGTGCCAGCAGCTTTGTTCTGAACCAGTACACAGATACGCAGTATTTT.

The chain couples TRBV27 to TRBJ1-5; D unclear. Germline values: CDR1 MNHEY, CDR2 SMNVEV (reference sequence). Trimming removed 6 bases from V and 1 base from J, with 13 bases in between. There are 15 residues in the CDR3. This CDR3 is CASRAFGGSNQPQHF. The CDR3 nucleotides read TGTGCCAGCAGGGCCTTCGGAGGGAGCAATCAGCCCCAGCATTTT.

This rearrangement joins TRBV28 to TRBJ1-1; D possibly corresponds to TRBD1 (6 bases). The ends were cut back, 2 bases at V and 7 bases at J, with 20 bases in the middle. This CDR3 is 16 amino acids long. CDR1 and CDR2 from the germline V gene are MDHEN and SYDVKM. The CDR3 spells CASSLPSITGLVEAFF. In DNA, the CDR3 is TGTGCCAGCAGTTTACCCTCAATAACAGGGTTGGTTGAAGCTTTCTTT. Variable domain in full (rest from reference TRBV28 and TRBJ1-1): DVKVTQSSRYLVKRTGEKVFLECVQDMDHENMFWYRQDPGLGLRLIYFSYDVKMKEKGDIPEGYSVSREKKERFSLILESASTNQTSMYLCASSLPSITGLVEAFFGQGTRLTVV.

The rearrangement links TRBV6-6 to TRBJ1-2; D unclear. CDR3 size: 14 residues. Germline V gives CDR1 MNHNY, CDR2 SVGAGI (reference sequence). The V and J ends lost 6 bases and 5 bases respectively, with 16 bases between them. CDR3 sequence (DNA): TGTGCCAGCAGGAAACCTGCTACGGAGTATGGCTACACCTTC. Encoded protein: CASRKPATEYGYTF.

The chain is built from TRBV6-5 and TRBJ1-5, with D tentatively TRBD1 (6 bases). CDR1 MNHEY and CDR2 SVGAGI come from the germline V gene. V lost 5 bases and J lost 6, with 17 bases in between. The CDR3 length is 15 residues. The DNA for the CDR3 is TGTGCCAGCAGTACATATTACAGGGTAAGTCAGCCCCAGCATTTT. Protein product: CASSTYYRVSQPQHF.

The count of this clone is one. The gene calls are TRBV9 and TRBJ2-3; no clear D gene. CDR1 SGDLS and CDR2 YYNGEE come from the germline V gene. The ends were cut back, 3 bases at V and 6 bases at J, with 17 bases in the middle. This CDR3 has 15 residues. In DNA form, the CDR3 reads TGTGCCAGCAGCGCTCGCCACCAGGATCCGGATACGCAGTATTTT. As protein: CASSARHQDPDTQYF.

The gene calls are TRBV19 and TRBJ2-7, with 9 bases aligning to TRBD1. Germline assignment: CDR1 LNHDA and CDR2 SQIVND (reference sequence). Trimming cost V 4 bases and J 3 bases; bases outside gene matches: 10. This CDR3 spans 16 amino acids. The CDR3 DNA sequence: TGTGCCAGTAGTAGCTGGGGAGGGACAGGGAACTACGAGCAGTACTTC. It is translated as CASSSWGGTGNYEQYF.

The chain couples TRBV28 to TRBJ2-3, with 8 positions matching TRBD2. This CDR3 has 16 residues. Germline V gene data show CDR1 as MDHEN and CDR2 as SYDVKM. With 5 bases clipped from V and 4 bases from J, the junction kept 11 bases outside the gene matches. Here the CDR3 DNA reads TGTGCCAGCAGTCTTCAAAGCGGGAGTAGGGCAGATACGCAGTATTTT. Residues: CASSLQSGSRADTQYF.

The chain uses TRBV9 and TRBJ1-1, with D unresolved. Germline CDR1 and CDR2: SGDLS and YYNGEE. The CDR3 consists of 14 residues. Between the trimmed V and J ends, which lost 0 bases and 2 bases, there was a span of 8 bases. The CDR3 sequence is CASSVVPENTEAFF. The CDR3 DNA follows: TGTGCCAGCAGCGTAGTCCCGGAAAACACTGAAGCTTTCTTT.

This chain links TRBV5-6 with TRBJ2-1; a possible D gene is TRBD2 (5 bases). There are 13 residues in the CDR3. V was pared by 1 base and J by 4 bases, with 6 bases between. Germline assignment: CDR1 SGHDT and CDR2 YYEEEE. The CDR3 DNA sequence: TGTGCCAGCAGCTTGAGGACTTACAATGAGCAGTTCTTC. Translating it yields CASSLRTYNEQFF.

This rearrangement joins TRBV5-1 to TRBJ2-7; D call uncertain. V lost 0 bases and J 0 bases, leaving 7 bases between the germline ends. CDR1 is SGHRS, CDR2 YFSETQ, per germline. This CDR3 has 14 residues. This CDR3 is CASSLEGSSYEQYF. The CDR3 DNA follows: TGCGCCAGCAGCTTGGAAGGGTCCTCCTACGAGCAGTACTTC.

CDR3 amino acids: CASSLRGDSNQPQHF. The CDR3 DNA is TGCGCCAGCAGCTTGAGGGGGGATAGCAATCAGCCCCAGCATTTT. The rearrangement links TRBV5-1 to TRBJ1-5; tentatively, D is TRBD1 (6 bases). Deletions cut 1 base from V and 0 bases from J, with 8 bases between. This CDR3 has 15 residues. Germline lookup yields CDR1 SGHRS and CDR2 YFSETQ.

The chain combines TRBV19 with TRBJ2-7, with D unclear. The CDR3 loop spans 15 amino acids. Per germline, CDR1 LNHDA and CDR2 SQIVND (reference sequence). Trimming cost V 1 base and J 1 base, with 11 bases left between them. The CDR3 here is CASSIGELKSYEQYF. DNA for the CDR3: TGTGCCAGTAGTATAGGCGAGCTCAAGTCCTACGAGCAGTACTTC.